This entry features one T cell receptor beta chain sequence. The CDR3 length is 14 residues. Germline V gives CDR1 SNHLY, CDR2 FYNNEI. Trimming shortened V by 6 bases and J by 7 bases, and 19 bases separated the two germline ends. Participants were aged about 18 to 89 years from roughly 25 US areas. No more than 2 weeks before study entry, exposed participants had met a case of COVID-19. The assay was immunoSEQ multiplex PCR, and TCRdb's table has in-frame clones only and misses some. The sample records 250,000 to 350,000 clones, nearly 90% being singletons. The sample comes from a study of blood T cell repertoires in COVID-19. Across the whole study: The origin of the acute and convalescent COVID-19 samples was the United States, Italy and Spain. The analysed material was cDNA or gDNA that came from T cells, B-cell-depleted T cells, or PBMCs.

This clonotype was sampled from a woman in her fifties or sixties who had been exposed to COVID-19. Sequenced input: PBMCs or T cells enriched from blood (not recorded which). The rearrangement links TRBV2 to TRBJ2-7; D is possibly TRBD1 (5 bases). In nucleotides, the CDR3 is TGTGCCAGCAGCCGACAGTCCCCTCCATGGGAGCAGTACTTC. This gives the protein CASSRQSPPWEQYF.